The sequence of this TCR beta chain was determined in a study of blood T cell repertoires in COVID-19. Libraries were prepared by immunoSEQ multiplex PCR; TCRdb keeps only in-frame clonotypes and omits some of them. The repertoire holds under 350,000 clones, with roughly 89% as singletons. Germline V lookup: CDR1 SGHVS, CDR2 FQNEAQ. The CDR3 runs to 16 residues. The V and J ends lost 1 base and 9 bases respectively, with 16 bases between them. Enrollees, roughly 18 to 89 years old, lived in approximately 24 US areas. Membership in each cohort depended on participant-reported clinical history. Two negative PCRs, clearance, or symptom resolution were required of recovered Cohort 3 donors.

This chain joins TRBV7-8 and TRBJ1-6; D gene ambiguous. The clonotype originates from a woman in her thirties or forties who had recovered from COVID-19. Sequencing was done on a sample of PBMCs or T cells enriched from blood (not recorded which). CDR3 residues: CASSLEATPNASPLHF. CDR3 nucleotide sequence: TGTGCCAGCAGCTTAGAAGCCACCCCTAACGCTTCACCCCTCCACTTT.